The 13 T cell receptor beta chains below come from one sample, sequenced in a study of CD8 T cells in ankylosing spondylitis listed by TCRdb under 2017. Library prep was done by 5' RACE. TCRdb names Illumina HiSeq 2500 as the instrument used. Clones were called with MiXCR by TCRdb after fastp trimmed the public reads at Q25, and only in-frame beta chains were retained. Rows with a matching CDR3 protein are joined into one entry that keeps the most common DNA and genes. Here the sample has approximately 240,000 distinct CDR3 sequences; 8% to 11% occur a single time. Jointly, the top ten make up approximately 2.5% of the sample. Input material: blood, either unsorted or a sorted T cell fraction (not recorded which). The receptors were sampled from a male donor with ankylosing spondylitis or in good health (not recorded which).

The table lists this clonotype with many counts. The rearrangement joins TRBV20-1 to TRBJ2-7; 10 nucleotides agree with TRBD2. The CDR3 extends over 15 amino acids. Germline V gene lookup returns CDR1 DFQATT and CDR2 SNEGSKA (reference sequence). The J segment lost 0 bases and the V segment lost 6 bases, leaving 8 bases of the junction unmatched. The CDR3 spells CSAGLAGVRSYEQYF. The DNA for the CDR3 is TGCAGTGCGGGGCTAGCGGGAGTGCGCTCCTACGAGCAGTACTTC.

This clonotype showed up many times. This chain joins TRBV20-1 and TRBJ1-2; the match to TRBD1 covers 8 bases. Germline CDR1 and CDR2: DFQATT and SNEGSKA (reference sequence). CDR3 size: 13 residues. J was trimmed by 9 bases and V by 3 bases; bases with no gene match: 9. The CDR3 loop is CSARPGTGGSYTF. The CDR3 DNA follows: TGCAGTGCTAGGCCCGGGACAGGAGGGAGCTACACCTTC.

Only one count was recorded for this clonotype. The chain employs TRBV20-1 and TRBJ1-6; D is unresolved. Germline-derived CDR1 and CDR2 are DFQATT and SNEGSKA (reference sequence). The germline V and J ends were trimmed by 3 bases and 8 bases, with 11 bases remaining between them. The CDR3 sequence is 13 residues long. In DNA, the CDR3 is TGCAGTGCTAGTAAAGAGGAGCATTCACCCCTCCACTTT. Encoded protein: CSASKEEHSPLHF.

This chain links TRBV6-5 with TRBJ1-4; no reliable D call. V was shortened by 4 bases and J by 6 bases, with 3 bases between the two germline ends. CDR3 length: 11 amino acids. Germline values: CDR1 MNHEY, CDR2 SVGAGI. The chain's CDR3 is CASSSDEKLFF. CDR3 coding DNA: TGTGCCAGCAGTTCAGATGAAAAACTGTTTTTT.

This clonotype was counted ten times or more. V and J are TRBV29-1 and TRBJ2-3, with TRBD1 matching over 7 bases. V was clipped by 4 bases and J by 2 bases; unmatched bases: 6. Germline V gene sequence: CDR1 SQVTM, CDR2 ANQGSEA. The CDR3 covers 14 residues. The CDR3 bases are TGCAGCGTTGTGCAGGGGACAGCCACAGATACGCAGTATTTT. Translated, it gives CSVVQGTATDTQYF.

The J gene is TRBJ2-1, the V gene TRBV14; D perhaps matches TRBD2 (5 bases). The CDR3 length is 14 residues. Per the germline V gene, CDR1 is SGHDN and CDR2 is FVKESK. Trimming pared 5 bases from V and 1 base from J, leaving 9 bases between. CDR3 DNA: TGTGCCAGCAGCGCTGGACTGTCCTACAATGAGCAGTTCTTC. It encodes CASSAGLSYNEQFF.

This clonotype was observed at least ten times. The CDR3 loop is CASSRGSGPTYEQYF. The CDR3 DNA reads as TGTGCCAGCAGCCGGGGAAGCGGACCAACCTACGAGCAGTACTTC. The rearrangement joins TRBV7-2 to TRBJ2-7; D may be TRBD2 (5 bases). There are 15 residues in the CDR3. Germline lookup yields CDR1 SGHTA and CDR2 FQGNSA. V was pared by 5 bases and J by 2 bases, with 16 bases between. Together with reference TRBV7-2 and TRBJ2-7, the CDR3 gives the full variable domain: GAGVSQSPSNKVTEKGKDVELRCDPISGHTALYWYRQSLGQGLEFLIYFQGNSAPDKSGLPSDRFSAERTGGSVSTLTIQRTQQEDSAVYLCASSRGSGPTYEQYFGPGTRLTVT.

The chain recombines TRBV2 with TRBJ1-4, with D perhaps matching TRBD1 (5 bases). V lost 8 bases and J 8 bases, leaving 18 bases between the germline ends. Germline V gene lookup returns CDR1 SNHLY and CDR2 FYNNEI. The CDR3 has 14 amino acids. The CDR3 sequence: CASEIPRDGEKLFF. CDR3 in DNA: TGTGCCAGCGAAATTCCCAGGGATGGCGAAAAACTGTTTTTT.

Ten or more counts support this clonotype. The chain links TRBV29-1 to TRBJ1-1, with no clear D. This CDR3 comprises 13 residues. V shed 4 bases and J shed 2 bases, with 11 bases lying between them. Germline assignment: CDR1 SQVTM and CDR2 ANQGSEA. CDR3 protein: CSVVKQTNTEAFF. The CDR3 DNA follows: TGCAGCGTTGTAAAACAAACTAACACTGAAGCTTTCTTT.

This clonotype was seen repeatedly, ten times or more. This rearrangement joins TRBV2 to TRBJ2-2; weak D call: TRBD1 (5 bases). CDR1 is SNHLY and CDR2 is FYNNEI in the germline V gene. Trimming took 6 bases from V and 7 from J, leaving 12 bases between them. The CDR3 extends over 13 amino acids. The CDR3 DNA follows: TGTGCCAGCAGCGACAGCCCCCGCGGGGAGCTGTTTTTT. The encoded protein is CASSDSPRGELFF.

This rearrangement joins TRBV7-9 to TRBJ1-5; D remains unclear. Trimming took off 0 bases at V and 6 bases at J, with 9 bases between the two ends. Germline V lookup: CDR1 SEHNR, CDR2 FQNEAQ (reference sequence). This CDR3 has 14 residues. CDR3 DNA sequence: TGTGCCAGCAGCTTAGCAGGGTATAGTCAGCCCCAGCATTTT. Translation: CASSLAGYSQPQHF.

V is TRBV6-1 and J is TRBJ1-2; weak D call: TRBD1 (6 bases). Trimming took off 4 bases at V and 8 bases at J, with 20 bases between the two ends. The CDR3 is 15 amino acids. The germline CDR1 and CDR2 sequences are MNHNS and SASEGT. The CDR3 DNA follows: TGTGCCAGCAGTGTGGTACAGGGTCGAACAAACGGCTACACCTTC. Translating gives CASSVVQGRTNGYTF.

This clonotype came up a few times. V is TRBV6-1 and J is TRBJ1-1, with 10 bases identical to TRBD1. Germline V gene data show CDR1 as MNHNS and CDR2 as SASEGT. Trimming removed 7 bases from V and 1 base from J; junction bases left unmatched: 12. There are 17 residues in the CDR3. The CDR3 region has the DNA TGTGCCAGCACTACAAGGCGGGACAGGGGTGAGAACACTGAAGCTTTCTTT. Its translation: CASTTRRDRGENTEAFF.